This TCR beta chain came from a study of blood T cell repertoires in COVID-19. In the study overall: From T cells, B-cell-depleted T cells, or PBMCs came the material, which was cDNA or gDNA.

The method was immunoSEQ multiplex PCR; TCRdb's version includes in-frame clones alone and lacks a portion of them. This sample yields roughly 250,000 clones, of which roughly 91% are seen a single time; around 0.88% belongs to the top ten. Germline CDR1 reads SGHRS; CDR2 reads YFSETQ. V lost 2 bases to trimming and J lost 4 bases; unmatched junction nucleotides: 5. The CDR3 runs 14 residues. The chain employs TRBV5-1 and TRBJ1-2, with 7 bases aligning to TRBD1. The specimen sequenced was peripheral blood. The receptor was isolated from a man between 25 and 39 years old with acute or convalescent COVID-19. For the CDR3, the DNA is TGCGCCAGCAGCTTCACAGACAGGGCCTATGGCTACACCTTC. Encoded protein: CASSFTDRAYGYTF.